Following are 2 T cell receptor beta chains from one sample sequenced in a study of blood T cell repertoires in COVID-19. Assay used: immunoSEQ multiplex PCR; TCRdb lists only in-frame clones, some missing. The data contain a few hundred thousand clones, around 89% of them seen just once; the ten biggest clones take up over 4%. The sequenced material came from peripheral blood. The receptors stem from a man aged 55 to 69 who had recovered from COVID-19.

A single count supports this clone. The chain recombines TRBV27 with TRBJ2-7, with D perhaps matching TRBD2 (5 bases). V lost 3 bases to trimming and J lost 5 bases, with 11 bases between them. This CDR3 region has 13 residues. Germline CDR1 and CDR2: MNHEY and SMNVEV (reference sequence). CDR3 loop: CASSFVGRDEQYF. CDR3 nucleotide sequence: TGTGCCAGCAGTTTTGTCGGGCGGGACGAGCAGTACTTC.

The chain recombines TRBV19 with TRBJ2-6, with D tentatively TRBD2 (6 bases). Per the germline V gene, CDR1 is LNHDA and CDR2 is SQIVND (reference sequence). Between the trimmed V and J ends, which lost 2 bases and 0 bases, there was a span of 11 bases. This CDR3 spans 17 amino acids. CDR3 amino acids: CASSITLGGSGANVLTF. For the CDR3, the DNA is TGTGCCAGTAGTATAACCCTGGGGGGCTCTGGGGCCAACGTCCTGACTTTC.